This TCR beta chain was captured by sequencing in a study of PD-1 blockade in classical Hodgkin lymphoma. Regarding the study as a whole: Patients with a complete response exhibited baseline diversity comparable to newly diagnosed patients. A significant rise in TCR diversity was seen by C4D1 for CD4+ cells but not for CD8+ cells.

Comments on this clone: Its antigen remains unidentified. At the DNA level, this CDR3 is encoded by other sequences in the same sample as well.

Every patient had relapsed following autologous stem cell transplantation, and cohorts differed in brentuximab vedotin exposure. Classification of best responses gave complete response, partial response or progressive disease. The CDR3 contains 12 residues. The V gene's germline CDR1 is SGHDT and CDR2 YYEEEE. V was cut by 1 base and J by 0 bases, with 2 bases left in between. The table came from immunoSEQ multiplex PCR; TCRdb's copy has only in-frame clones and leaves some out. The sample yields approximately 36,000 clones, about 70% seen once. Sequencing used peripheral blood mononuclear cells (PBMCs), obtained before the second cycle of nivolumab. This chain links TRBV5-6 with TRBJ2-7; no firm D call. This sequence originates from a human donor with classical Hodgkin lymphoma. The CDR3 loop reads CASSLSSYEQYF. DNA for the CDR3: TGTGCCAGCAGCTTGTCCTCCTACGAGCAGTACTTC. The full variable domain, its missing parts supplied by reference TRBV5-6 and TRBJ2-7, is DAGVTQSPTHLIKTRGQQVTLRCSPKSGHDTVSWYQQALGQGPQFIFQYYEEEERQRGNFPDRFSGHQFPNYSSELNVNALLLGDSALYLCASSLSSYEQYFGPGTRLTVT.